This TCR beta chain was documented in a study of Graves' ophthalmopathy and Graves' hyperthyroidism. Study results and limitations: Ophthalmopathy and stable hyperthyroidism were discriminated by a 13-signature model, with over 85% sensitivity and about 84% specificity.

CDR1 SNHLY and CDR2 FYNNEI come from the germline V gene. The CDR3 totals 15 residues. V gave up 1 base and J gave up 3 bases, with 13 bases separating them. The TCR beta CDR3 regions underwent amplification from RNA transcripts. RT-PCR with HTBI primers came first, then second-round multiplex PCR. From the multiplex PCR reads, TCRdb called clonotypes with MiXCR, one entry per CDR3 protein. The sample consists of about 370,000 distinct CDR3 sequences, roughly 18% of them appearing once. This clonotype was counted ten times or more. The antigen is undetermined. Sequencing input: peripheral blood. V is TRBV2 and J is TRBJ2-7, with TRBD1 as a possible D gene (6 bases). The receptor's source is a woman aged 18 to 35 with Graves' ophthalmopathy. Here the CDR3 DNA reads TGTGCCAGCAGTGAAGAGGGGGTTTACATCTACGAGCAGTACTTC. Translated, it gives CASSEEGVYIYEQYF.